The source of this T cell receptor beta chain is a study of blood T cell repertoires in COVID-19. Whole-study context: Acute and convalescent COVID-19 specimens originated in the United States, Italy and Spain. T cells, B-cell-depleted T cells, or PBMCs provided the cDNA or gDNA that served as material.

In this sample, this clone turned up once. Per the original methods: The authors estimated nucleated cell counts from reference gene primer amplification. Measured with immunoSEQ multiplex PCR; TCRdb has only the in-frame clones, and not every one. V, J and clone size derive from that table, while D and trimming were established from the DNA sequence. The sample carries 100,000 to 150,000 clones, about 87% recorded once. Trimming removed 3 bases from V and 4 bases from J, with 13 bases in between. This CDR3 comprises 14 residues. Germline CDR1 and CDR2: SGDLS and YYNGEE. The clonotype originates from a woman aged 55-70 years with acute or convalescent COVID-19. V and J are TRBV9 and TRBJ2-5, with D tentatively TRBD2 (6 bases). The specimen sequenced was peripheral blood. In DNA form, the CDR3 reads TGTGCCAGCAGCGAAGGAGGGGTGGCAGAGACCCAGTACTTC. It is translated as CASSEGGVAETQYF.